These 13 T cell receptor beta chains were sequenced from one sample in a study of blood T cell repertoires in COVID-19. Libraries were prepared by immunoSEQ multiplex PCR; TCRdb keeps only in-frame clonotypes and omits some of them. The sample shows over 150,000 clones, roughly nine tenths of them seen only once. Sequenced input: PBMCs or T cells enriched from blood (not recorded which). The receptor source for this set is a woman aged 50 to 60 who had recovered from COVID-19.

The rearrangement joins TRBV28 to TRBJ2-7; D is possibly TRBD1 (5 bases). V gave up 3 bases and J gave up 3 bases, with 15 bases separating them. CDR3 length equals 15 residues. Looked up from germline, CDR1 is MDHEN and CDR2 is SYDVKM. The CDR3 region is CASSFVIRQSYEQYF. The CDR3, as DNA: TGTGCCAGCAGTTTTGTAATCCGACAGAGCTACGAGCAGTACTTC. Together with reference TRBV28 and TRBJ2-7, the CDR3 gives the full variable domain: DVKVTQSSRYLVKRTGEKVFLECVQDMDHENMFWYRQDPGLGLRLIYFSYDVKMKEKGDIPEGYSVSREKKERFSLILESASTNQTSMYLCASSFVIRQSYEQYFGPGTRLTVT.

The chain joins TRBV19 to TRBJ1-1, with TRBD1 matching 9 bases. The germline CDR1 and CDR2 sequences are LNHDA and SQIVND (reference sequence). V was clipped by 6 bases and J by 5 bases; unmatched bases: 4. The CDR3 extends over 13 amino acids. CDR3 in DNA: TGTGCCAGTAGCGACGACAGGGGGACTGAAGCTTTCTTT. Residues: CASSDDRGTEAFF.

The chain recombines TRBV27 with TRBJ1-5; tentative D call: TRBD1 (5 bases). The V end lost 0 bases, the J end lost 6 bases, and 15 bases lay between the germline ends. CDR1 is MNHEY and CDR2 is SMNVEV in the germline V gene (reference sequence). The CDR3 is made up of 16 amino acids. The CDR3, as DNA: TGTGCCAGCAGTTTATCCCCTGGGGGTAGCGGTCAGCCCCAGCATTTT. Translated: CASSLSPGGSGQPQHF.

The V call is TRBV7-9, the J call TRBJ2-5, with 8 positions matching TRBD1. Germline V gene data show CDR1 as SEHNR and CDR2 as FQNEAQ (reference sequence). There are 15 residues in the CDR3. With 5 bases clipped from V and 3 bases from J, the junction kept 8 bases outside the gene matches. CDR3 nucleotide sequence: TGTGCCAGCAGCCGCAGCAGGGGGCGCGAAGAGACCCAGTACTTC. It translates to CASSRSRGREETQYF.

The V call is TRBV12-3 or TRBV12-4, the J call TRBJ1-5; D remains unclear. Trimming took 2 bases from V and 5 from J, leaving 4 bases between them. The CDR3 is made up of 12 amino acids. CDR3 in amino acids: CASSLQDQPQHF. Written as DNA, the CDR3 is TGTGCCAGCAGTTTACAGGATCAGCCCCAGCATTTT.

This chain uses TRBV27 with TRBJ2-5; TRBD1 agrees at 9 bases. The CDR3 loop spans 15 amino acids. Germline CDR1 MNHEY, CDR2 SMNVEV (reference sequence). The V segment lost 5 bases and the J segment 5 bases; nucleotides outside the gene matches: 9. The CDR3 loop reads CASSVSGTGRETQYF. In DNA, the CDR3 is TGTGCCAGCAGTGTCTCCGGGACAGGGAGGGAGACCCAGTACTTC.

The table lists this clone with a few counts. The chain has TRBV20-1 and TRBJ2-7; 10 nucleotides agree with TRBD2. The V gene end was trimmed by 3 bases and the J gene end by 3 bases; junction bases not matched to a gene: 5. The CDR3 is made up of 14 amino acids. Per the germline V gene, CDR1 is DFQATT and CDR2 is SNEGSKA (reference sequence). The CDR3 sequence: CSASRPSGSYEQYF. CDR3 nucleotides: TGCAGTGCTAGTCGTCCTAGCGGGAGCTACGAGCAGTACTTC.

V gene TRBV2 combines with J gene TRBJ1-4; 7 bases align to TRBD1. The germline V gene encodes CDR1 SNHLY and CDR2 FYNNEI. V trimming: 6 bases; J trimming: 3 bases; junction bases outside the gene matches: 4. The CDR3 is 14 residues long. The CDR3 DNA reads TGTGCCAGCAGGCGACAGGGCTCTAATGAAAAACTGTTTTTT. Translated, it gives CASRRQGSNEKLFF.

This rearrangement joins TRBV19 to TRBJ2-7; 12 bases agree with TRBD1. The ends lost 5 bases at V and 4 bases at J; junction bases unmatched: 6. The germline CDR1 and CDR2 sequences are LNHDA and SQIVND (reference sequence). CDR3 length equals 15 residues. CDR3 residues: CASSGGQGARYEQYF. CDR3 DNA sequence: TGTGCCAGTAGTGGGGGACAGGGGGCGAGGTACGAGCAGTACTTC.

The genes are TRBV5-6 and TRBJ1-2; D uncertain. Trimming took 1 base from V and 3 from J, leaving 13 bases between them. The CDR3 has 15 amino acids. The germline V gene encodes CDR1 SGHDT and CDR2 YYEEEE. CDR3 DNA sequence: TGTGCCAGCAGCTTGAACTCCGGCGGAGACTATGGCTACACCTTC. It encodes CASSLNSGGDYGYTF.

The CDR3 nucleotides are TGTGCCAGCAGCTTAGATGGGGGCAGCTATCAGCCCCAGCATTTT. Translated, it gives CASSLDGGSYQPQHF. The chain carries TRBV11-2 and TRBJ1-5; D possibly corresponds to TRBD1 (6 bases). Between the trimmed V and J ends, which lost 0 bases and 5 bases, there was a span of 11 bases. The CDR3 runs 15 residues. Germline V lookup: CDR1 SGHAT, CDR2 FQNNGV.

This sequence joins TRBV11-2 and TRBJ2-2; the D gene is possibly TRBD2 (7 bases). Germline-derived CDR1 and CDR2 are SGHAT and FQNNGV. The CDR3 has 17 amino acids. The V end was cut by 5 bases, the J end by 0 bases, with 16 bases between. In DNA, the CDR3 is TGTGCCAGCAGCCCCCGCGGGGGCGCCGCGAACACCGGGGAGCTGTTTTTT. Protein sequence: CASSPRGGAANTGELFF.

This clone has a handful of counts. The chain links TRBV5-5 to TRBJ2-1; weak D call: TRBD1 (5 bases). Trimming stripped 0 bases from V and 6 bases from J, with 19 bases between. This CDR3 is built from 17 residues. Germline V gene lookup returns CDR1 SGHKS and CDR2 YYEKEE (reference sequence). CDR3 sequence reads: CASSLDPPQGSGNEQFF. The CDR3 nucleotides are TGTGCCAGCAGCTTGGACCCCCCGCAGGGATCCGGCAATGAGCAGTTCTTC.